The entry that follows covers one T cell receptor (beta chain) sequence. Its specific antigen is unknown. One base away there is no much larger clone; base qualities are not given. CDR1 and CDR2 (SEHNR, FQNEAQ) derive from the germline V gene (reference sequence). Measured from the cysteine to the phenylalanine, the CDR3 is 14 residues long. Of all the DNA, just the CDR3 is kept, 42 bases in frame from base 1. V lost 5 bases and J lost 2 bases; the stretch between them is 12 bases long. At one collaborating source in Seattle, patients were enrolled during active infection and were followed longitudinally through the course of disease. Each collaborating institution followed its own protocols to collect whole blood in K2EDTA tubes. Collaborator samples were shipped for TCRbeta analysis as frozen whole blood, isolated PBMCs, or DNA extracted from either sample type. This sample stems from a study of blood T cell repertoires in COVID-19 (TCRdb year 2020). About the investigation overall: Samples from collaborators originated in the United States, Italy and Spain and spanned both the acute and convalescent phases of COVID-19. A de-identified subject ID, COVID-19 status, age in years and sex were almost always included in the sample metadata. The repertoires were released in a freely available public database intended as a resource for research on the immune response to SARS-CoV-2. The prospective study material was composed of cDNA or gDNA derived from T cells, B-cell-depleted T cells, or PBMCs. Where available, HLA class I and class II types were taken from metadata supplied by the sample provider and were not determined by assay-based typing. The dataset comprised deeply sampled blood TCRbeta repertoires from subjects exposed to, actively infected with, or recovered from COVID-19. Samples came from the ongoing ImmuneRACE study (first 160 participants) plus 1,254 subjects from 6 global collaborators.

TCRbeta CDR3 regions were amplified from genomic DNA using the immunoSEQ Assay, a bias-controlled multiplex PCR. Processing in the source paper ran as follows. Within the assay, amplification of reference gene primers was used to estimate how many nucleated cells each sample contained. Sequence reads were collapsed and filtered to measure the absolute abundance of every unique TCRbeta CDR3 rearrangement. For each sample, productive Simpson clonality was calculated by taking the square root of Simpson's diversity index across productive rearrangements. Held by TCRdb, this immuneACCESS table contains in-frame sequences only and omits some clones. Under half of the omission traces to an unresolved V gene where checked; the cause of the rest is unknown. V, J and clone size were drawn from that table, and D and trimming were deduced from the DNA. A total of approximately 70,000 clones appear in this sample, approximately 73% of them only once. Approximately 15% of the sample lies in the top ten.

Broader findings and caveats from the paper: Clinical and demographic metadata were provided uncurated, with the amount varying by source and participant.

The sequenced sample was peripheral blood. This clonotype was sampled from a man in his fifties or sixties with COVID-19, enrolled during active disease. Recombination linked TRBV7-9 to TRBJ2-5, with the D segment identity uncertain. The CDR3 loop reads CASSQGSHQETQYF. The DNA sequence is given as TGTGCCAGCAGCCAAGGTAGCCATCAAGAGACCCAGTACTTC.